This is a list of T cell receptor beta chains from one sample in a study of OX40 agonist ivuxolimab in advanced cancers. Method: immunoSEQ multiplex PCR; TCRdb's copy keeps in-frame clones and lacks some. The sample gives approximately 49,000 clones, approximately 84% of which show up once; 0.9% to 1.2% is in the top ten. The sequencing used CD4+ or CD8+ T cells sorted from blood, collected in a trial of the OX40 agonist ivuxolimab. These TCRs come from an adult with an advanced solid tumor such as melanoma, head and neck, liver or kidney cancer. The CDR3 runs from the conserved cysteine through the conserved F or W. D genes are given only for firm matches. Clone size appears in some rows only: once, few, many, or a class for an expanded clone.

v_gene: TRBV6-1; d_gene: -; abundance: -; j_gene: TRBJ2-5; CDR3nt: TGTGCCAGCAGTGAACACGCGGAGACCCAGTACTTC; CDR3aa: CASSEHAETQYF
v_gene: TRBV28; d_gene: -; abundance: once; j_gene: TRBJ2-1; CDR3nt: TGTGCCAGCAGTACAGCTAGCCACTCCTACAATGAGCAGTTCTTC; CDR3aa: CASSTASHSYNEQFF
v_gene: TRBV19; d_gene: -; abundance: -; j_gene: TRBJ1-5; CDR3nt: TGTGCCAGTAGTATAGGAGGGCAGGGTGGGGCTCAGCCCCAGCATTTT; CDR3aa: CASSIGGQGGAQPQHF
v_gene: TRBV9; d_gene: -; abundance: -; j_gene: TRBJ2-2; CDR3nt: TGTGCCAGCAGCGTAGGTTGGACCGGGGAGCTGTTTTTT; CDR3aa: CASSVGWTGELFF
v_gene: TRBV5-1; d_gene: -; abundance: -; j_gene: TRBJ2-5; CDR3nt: TGCGCCAGCAGCTTCCAAGAGACCCAGTACTTC; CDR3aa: CASSFQETQYF
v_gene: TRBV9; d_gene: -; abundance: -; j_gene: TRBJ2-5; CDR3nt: TGTGCCAGCAGCGTAGCTACTCCGGGGGAAGAGACCCAGTACTTC; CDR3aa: CASSVATPGEETQYF
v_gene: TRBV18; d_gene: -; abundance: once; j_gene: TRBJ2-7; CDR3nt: TGTGCCAGCTCACCCGGACTCGACCTGGGGGAGCAGTACTTC; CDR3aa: CASSPGLDLGEQYF
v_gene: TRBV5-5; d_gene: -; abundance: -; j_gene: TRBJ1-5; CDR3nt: TGTGCCAGCAGCCGGGACAGCAATCAGCCCCAGCATTTT; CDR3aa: CASSRDSNQPQHF
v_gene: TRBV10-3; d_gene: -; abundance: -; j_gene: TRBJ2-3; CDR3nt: TGTGCCATCAGTGTGGACACAGATACGCAGTATTTT; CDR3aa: CAISVDTDTQYF
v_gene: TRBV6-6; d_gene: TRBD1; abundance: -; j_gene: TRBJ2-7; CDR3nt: TGTGCCAGCAGTTACCACGGAACAGGGGGTGAGCAGTACTTC; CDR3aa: CASSYHGTGGEQYF
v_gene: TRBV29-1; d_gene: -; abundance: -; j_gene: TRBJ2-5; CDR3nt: TGCAGCCATGAGACCCGACAAGAGACCCAGTACTTC; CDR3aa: CSHETRQETQYF
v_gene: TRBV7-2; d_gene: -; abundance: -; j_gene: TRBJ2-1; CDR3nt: TGTGCCAGCAGCTTAATAAGGGGCAATGAGCAGTTCTTC; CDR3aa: CASSLIRGNEQFF
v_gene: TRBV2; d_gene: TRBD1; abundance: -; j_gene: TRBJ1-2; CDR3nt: TGTGCCAGCACTCCTGACAGGGCCGGGGGCTACACCTTC; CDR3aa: CASTPDRAGGYTF
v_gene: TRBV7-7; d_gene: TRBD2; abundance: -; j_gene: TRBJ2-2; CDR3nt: TGTGCTAGCAGCTTAGGTAGGTTAGCGGGAGACACCGGGGAGCTGTTTTTT; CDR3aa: CASSLGRLAGDTGELFF
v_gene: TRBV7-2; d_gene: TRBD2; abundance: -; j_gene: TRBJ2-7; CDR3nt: TGTGCCAGCAGCCCGGGACTAGAGAGCAACGAGCAGTACTTC; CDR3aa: CASSPGLESNEQYF
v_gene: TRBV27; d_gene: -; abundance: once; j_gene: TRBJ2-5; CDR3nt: TGTGCCAGCAGTTCTAGGCTGTTCCGCGGGGAGACCCAGTACTTC; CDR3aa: CASSSRLFRGETQYF
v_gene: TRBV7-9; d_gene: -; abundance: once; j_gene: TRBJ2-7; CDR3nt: TGTGCCAGCAGCTTAGGTTCCGGGACATATTCCTACGAGCAGTACTTC; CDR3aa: CASSLGSGTYSYEQYF
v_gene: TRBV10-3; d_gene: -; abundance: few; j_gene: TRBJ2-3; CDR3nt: TGTGCCATCAGTGAGCCTAGGGCCGCGGGTACGCAGTATTTT; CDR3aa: CAISEPRAAGTQYF
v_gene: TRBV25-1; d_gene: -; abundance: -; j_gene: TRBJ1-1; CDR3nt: TGTGCCAGCAGTCCACGGGCGGGGTCCACTGAAGCTTTCTTT; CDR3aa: CASSPRAGSTEAFF
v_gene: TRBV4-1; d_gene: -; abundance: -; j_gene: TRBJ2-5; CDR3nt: TGCGCCAGCAGCCAATACTTACAAGAGACCCAGTACTTC; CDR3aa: CASSQYLQETQYF
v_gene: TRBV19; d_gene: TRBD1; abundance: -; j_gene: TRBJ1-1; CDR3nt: TGTGCCAGCCGACAGGGGGCTTTAGGAAACACTGAAGCTTTCTTT; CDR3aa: CASRQGALGNTEAFF
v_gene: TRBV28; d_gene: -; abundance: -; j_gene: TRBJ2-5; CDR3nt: TGTGCCAGCGGGACGGTATACCAAGAGACCCAGTACTTC; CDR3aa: CASGTVYQETQYF
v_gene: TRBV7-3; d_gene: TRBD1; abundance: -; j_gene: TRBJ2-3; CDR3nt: TGTGCCAGCAGCTTAATGGGGTCAGGGGGAGATACGCAGTATTTT; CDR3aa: CASSLMGSGGDTQYF
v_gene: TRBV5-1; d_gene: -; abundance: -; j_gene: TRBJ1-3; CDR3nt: TGCGCCAGCAGCTTAGGGGAGGACACCATATATTTT; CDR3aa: CASSLGEDTIYF
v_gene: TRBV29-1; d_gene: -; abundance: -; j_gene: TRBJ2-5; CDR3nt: TGCAGCGAAGGGGGGGTTACGTTGGGGACCCAGTACTTC; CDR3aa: CSEGGVTLGTQYF
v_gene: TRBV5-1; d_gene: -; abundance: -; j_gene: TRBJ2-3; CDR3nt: TGCGCCAGCAGCTTCACCTCCGCAGATACGCAGTATTTT; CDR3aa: CASSFTSADTQYF
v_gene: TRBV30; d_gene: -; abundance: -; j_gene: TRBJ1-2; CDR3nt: TGTGCCTGGAGTTGGCAGCTAGTTTATGGCTACACCTTC; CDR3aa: CAWSWQLVYGYTF
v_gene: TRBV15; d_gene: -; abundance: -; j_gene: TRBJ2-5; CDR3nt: TGTGCCACCAGCCGAGACCTACAAGAGACCCAGTACTTC; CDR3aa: CATSRDLQETQYF
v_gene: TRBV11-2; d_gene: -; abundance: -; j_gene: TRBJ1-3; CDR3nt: TGTGCCAGCAGCTTAACGTCAGGGGAAGGAAACACCATATATTTT; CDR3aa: CASSLTSGEGNTIYF
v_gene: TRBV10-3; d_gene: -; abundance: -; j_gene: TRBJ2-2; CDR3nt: TGTGCCATCAGTGAGACTTCGAACACCGGGGAGCTGTTTTTT; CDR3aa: CAISETSNTGELFF
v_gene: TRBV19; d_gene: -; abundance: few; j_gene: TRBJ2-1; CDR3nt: TGTGCCAGTAGTCAAGCAGGGGGGACGGATGAGCAGTTCTTC; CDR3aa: CASSQAGGTDEQFF
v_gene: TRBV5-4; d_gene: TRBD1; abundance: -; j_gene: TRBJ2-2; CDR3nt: TGTGCCAGCAGCGCAAACAGGGGCGCGAACACCGGGGAGCTGTTTTTT; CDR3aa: CASSANRGANTGELFF
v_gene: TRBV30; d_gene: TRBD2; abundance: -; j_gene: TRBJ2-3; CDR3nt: TGTGCCTTACAGACTAGCGGGGGGCTAGATACGCAGTATTTT; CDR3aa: CALQTSGGLDTQYF
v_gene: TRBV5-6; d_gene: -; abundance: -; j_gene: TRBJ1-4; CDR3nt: TGTGCCAGCAGCTTGGCCGGGGTGAATGCTGAAAAACTGTTTTTT; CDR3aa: CASSLAGVNAEKLFF
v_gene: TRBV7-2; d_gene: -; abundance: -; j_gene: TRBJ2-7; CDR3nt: TGTGCCAGCAGCTTATCTGTGCTCTCCTACGAGCAGTACTTC; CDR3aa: CASSLSVLSYEQYF
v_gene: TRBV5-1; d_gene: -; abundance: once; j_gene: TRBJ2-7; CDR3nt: TGCGCCAGCAGCTTGGCAGGGTTGGGACTCCGATACGAGCAGTACTTC; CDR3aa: CASSLAGLGLRYEQYF
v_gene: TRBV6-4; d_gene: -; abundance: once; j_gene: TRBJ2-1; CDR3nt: TGTGCCAGCAGTGACAGGTCAGGGAGATCCAGCAATGAGCAGTTCTTC; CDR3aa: CASSDRSGRSSNEQFF
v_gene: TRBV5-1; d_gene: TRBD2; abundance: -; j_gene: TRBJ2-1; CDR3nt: TGCGCCAGCAGCCTCTACAGCGGGAGAAACAATGAGCAGTTCTTC; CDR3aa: CASSLYSGRNNEQFF
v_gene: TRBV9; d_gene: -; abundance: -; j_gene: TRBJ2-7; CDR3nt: TGTGCCAGCAGCGAAGCGGGGACAGTCTCCTACGAGCAGTACTTC; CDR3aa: CASSEAGTVSYEQYF
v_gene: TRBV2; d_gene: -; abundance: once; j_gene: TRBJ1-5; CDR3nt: TGTGCCAGCAGTGGGGCTCCGGGGCAGCCCCAGCATTTT; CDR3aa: CASSGAPGQPQHF
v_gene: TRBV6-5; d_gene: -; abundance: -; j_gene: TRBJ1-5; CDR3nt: TGTGCCAGCAGTTTTACATCCAGAGATAATCAGCCCCAGCATTTT; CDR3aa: CASSFTSRDNQPQHF
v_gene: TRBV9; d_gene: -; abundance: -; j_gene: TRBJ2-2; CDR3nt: TGTGCCAGCAGCGTAGAGGCTAGCCGTGTCACCGGGGAGCTGTTTTTT; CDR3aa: CASSVEASRVTGELFF
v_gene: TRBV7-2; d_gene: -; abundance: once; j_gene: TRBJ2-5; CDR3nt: TGTGCCAGCAGCTACACAGGGTACCAAGAGACCCAGTACTTC; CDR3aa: CASSYTGYQETQYF
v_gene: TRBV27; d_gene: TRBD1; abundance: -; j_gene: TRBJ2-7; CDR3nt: TGTGCCAGCGGACAGGAAAACTACGAGCAGTACTTC; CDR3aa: CASGQENYEQYF
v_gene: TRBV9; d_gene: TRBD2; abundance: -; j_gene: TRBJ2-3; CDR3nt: TGTGCCAGCAGCCCCACTCTAGCGGGAGGGGGGGATACGCAGTATTTT; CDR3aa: CASSPTLAGGGDTQYF
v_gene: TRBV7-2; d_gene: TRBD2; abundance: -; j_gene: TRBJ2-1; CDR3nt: TGTGCCAGCAGCACCACTAGCGTCAACAATGAGCAGTTCTTC; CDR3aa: CASSTTSVNNEQFF
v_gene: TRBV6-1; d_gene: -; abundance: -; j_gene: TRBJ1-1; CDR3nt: TGTGCCAGCAGTGAAGGCAGAGGCGCGGCTTTCTTT; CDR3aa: CASSEGRGAAFF